The sequence of this T cell receptor beta chain was determined in a study of T-cell memory formation after mild COVID-19. This CDR3 region has 14 residues. Germline values: CDR1 DFQATT, CDR2 SNEGSKA (reference sequence). Trimming removed 6 bases at V and 0 bases at J, with 12 bases between. This clonotype was recorded a few times. Its antigen is unknown. Study-wide results and limits: SARS-CoV-2 specificity was not confirmed for second-wave clones peaking on day 37. Clones that contracted from day 15 to 85 had balanced CD4/CD8; later expanders were CD4+ biased.

One entry per CDR3 protein, called by TCRdb with MiXCR from the 5' RACE reads. Here the sample spans around 140,000 distinct CDR3 sequences, roughly a quarter being singletons. The source of this sequence is an adult woman who had mild COVID-19 (a few samples of this study predate the infection). Cell type and time point are not known. V gene TRBV20-1 combines with J gene TRBJ1-5; tentative D call: TRBD1 (5 bases). Sequencing was done on a sample of PBMCs or a T cell subset sorted from them (not recorded which). DNA for the CDR3: TGCAGTGCCCTACAGGAGTATAGCAATCAGCCCCAGCATTTT. Translating it yields CSALQEYSNQPQHF.